This TCR beta chain was found in a study of T cell responses to AZD1222 COVID-19 vaccine. Study findings and constraints: Baseline testing showed seropositivity in only a handful of AZD1222 recipients. Researchers report vaccine-associated CD4 TCRs spanning spike, with dominance at 160-218 and 743-854. Spike-specific TCR breadth and depth were elevated following two AZD1222 doses. No day 14 peak samples; only post-peak repertoires were characterized.

Regarding this clone: Antigen specificity is unknown.

Assay: immunoSEQ multiplex PCR; the TCRdb copy retains only in-frame clones and omits some. The repertoire holds roughly 98,000 clones, roughly 92% seen once, with approximately 11% in the top ten. Trimming removed 0 bases from V and 6 bases from J, with 16 bases in between. CDR1 is SGHNT, CDR2 YYREEE, per germline (reference sequence). The CDR3 runs to 15 residues. The genes are TRBV5-4 and TRBJ2-7; TRBD1 is a possible D gene (6 bases). The clonotype was recovered from an adult in good health. The source material was peripheral blood, sampled on day 0 of AZD1222 vaccination. The CDR3: CASSLVAGEGVEQYF. The CDR3 DNA sequence: TGTGCCAGCAGCTTGGTGGCAGGGGAAGGCGTCGAGCAGTACTTC.